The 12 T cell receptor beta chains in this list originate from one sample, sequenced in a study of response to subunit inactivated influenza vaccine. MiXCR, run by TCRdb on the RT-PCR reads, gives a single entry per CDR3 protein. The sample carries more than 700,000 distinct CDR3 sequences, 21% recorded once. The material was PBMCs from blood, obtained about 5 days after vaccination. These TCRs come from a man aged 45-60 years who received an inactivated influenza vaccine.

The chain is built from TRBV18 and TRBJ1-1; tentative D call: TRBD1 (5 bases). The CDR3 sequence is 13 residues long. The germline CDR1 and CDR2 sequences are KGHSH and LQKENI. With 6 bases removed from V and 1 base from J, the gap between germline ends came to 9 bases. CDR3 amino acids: CASSRTWNTEAFF. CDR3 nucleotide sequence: TGTGCCAGCTCCCGGACATGGAACACTGAAGCTTTCTTT.

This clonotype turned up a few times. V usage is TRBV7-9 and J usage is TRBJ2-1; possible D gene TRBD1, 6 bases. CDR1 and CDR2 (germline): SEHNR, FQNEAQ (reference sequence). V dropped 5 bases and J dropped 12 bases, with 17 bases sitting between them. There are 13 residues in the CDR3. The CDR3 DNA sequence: TGTGCCAGCAGCCCGATGGACAGTCCACGGCAGTTCTTC. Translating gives CASSPMDSPRQFF.

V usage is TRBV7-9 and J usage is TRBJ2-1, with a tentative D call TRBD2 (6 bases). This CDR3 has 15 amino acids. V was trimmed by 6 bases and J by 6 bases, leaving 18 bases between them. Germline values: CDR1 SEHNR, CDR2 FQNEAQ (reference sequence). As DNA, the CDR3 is TGTGCCAGCAGTCCACGGTCGGGGGTTCTCAATGAGCAGTTCTTC. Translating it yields CASSPRSGVLNEQFF.

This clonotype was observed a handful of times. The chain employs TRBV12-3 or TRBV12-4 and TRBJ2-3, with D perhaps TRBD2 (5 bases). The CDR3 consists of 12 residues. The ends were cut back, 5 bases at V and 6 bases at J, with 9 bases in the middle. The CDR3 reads CASSGPGDTQYF. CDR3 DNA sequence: TGTGCCAGCAGTGGCCCGGGGGATACGCAGTATTTT.

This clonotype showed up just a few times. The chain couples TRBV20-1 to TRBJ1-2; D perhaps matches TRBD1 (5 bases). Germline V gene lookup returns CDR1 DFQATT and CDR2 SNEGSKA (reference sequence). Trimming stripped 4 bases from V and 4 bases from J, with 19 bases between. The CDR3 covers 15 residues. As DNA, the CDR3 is TGCAGTGCTACCAAGGAACAGGCTCTAGGCTATGGCTACACCTTC. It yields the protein CSATKEQALGYGYTF.

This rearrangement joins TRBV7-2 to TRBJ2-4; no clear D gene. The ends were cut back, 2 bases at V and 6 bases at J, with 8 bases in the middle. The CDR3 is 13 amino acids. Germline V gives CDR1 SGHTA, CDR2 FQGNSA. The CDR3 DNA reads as TGTGCCAGCAGCTTACGAATGCCAAACATTCAGTACTTC. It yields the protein CASSLRMPNIQYF.

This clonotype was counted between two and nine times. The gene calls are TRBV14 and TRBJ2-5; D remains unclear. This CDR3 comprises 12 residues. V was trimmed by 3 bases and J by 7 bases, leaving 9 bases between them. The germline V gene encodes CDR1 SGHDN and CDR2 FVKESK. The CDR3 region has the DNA TGTGCCAGCAGCCAGGTGGATTGGACCCAGTACTTC. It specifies CASSQVDWTQYF.

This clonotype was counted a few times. The CDR3 nucleotides read TGCGCCAGCAGTGAGCAGCGGGGGGGCGGTACGCAGTATTTT. It encodes CASSEQRGGGTQYF. This rearrangement joins TRBV10-1 to TRBJ2-3, with 10 bases fitting TRBD2. The CDR3 extends over 14 amino acids. Germline CDR1 WNHNN, CDR2 SYGVQD (reference sequence). The ends lost 2 bases at V and 8 bases at J; junction bases unmatched: 4.

CDR3 amino acids: CASSQEEAGGRYEQYF. The CDR3 bases are TGCGCCAGCAGCCAAGAAGAAGCAGGGGGCAGGTACGAGCAGTACTTC. The chain joins TRBV4-1 to TRBJ2-7; 8 bases are shared with TRBD1. With V trimmed by 0 bases and J by 4 bases, 8 bases remained unmatched. The germline V gene encodes CDR1 MGHRA and CDR2 YSYEKL. The CDR3 is 16 residues long.

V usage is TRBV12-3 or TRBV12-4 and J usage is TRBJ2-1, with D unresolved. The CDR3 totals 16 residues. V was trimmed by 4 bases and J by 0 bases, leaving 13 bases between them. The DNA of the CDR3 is TGTGCCAGCAGTTGGGTAAGAATACTCTCCTACAATGAGCAGTTCTTC. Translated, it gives CASSWVRILSYNEQFF.

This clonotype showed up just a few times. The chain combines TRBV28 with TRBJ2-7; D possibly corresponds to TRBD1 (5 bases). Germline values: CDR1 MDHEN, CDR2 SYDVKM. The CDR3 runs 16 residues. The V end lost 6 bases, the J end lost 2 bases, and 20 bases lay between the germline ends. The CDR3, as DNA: TGTGCCAGCAGCCCAGACCAACAGGAAATTACCTACGAGCAGTACTTC. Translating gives CASSPDQQEITYEQYF.

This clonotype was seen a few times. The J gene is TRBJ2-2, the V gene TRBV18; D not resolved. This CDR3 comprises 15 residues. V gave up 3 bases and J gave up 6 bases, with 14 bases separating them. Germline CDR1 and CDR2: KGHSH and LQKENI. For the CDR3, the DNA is TGTGCCAGCTCACCCAATCCTGGAAGGTCCGGGGAGCTGTTTTTT. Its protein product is CASSPNPGRSGELFF.